This note documents a single TCR beta chain sequence. The antigen is undetermined. Using its own MiXCR run on the multiplex PCR reads, TCRdb lists one record per CDR3 protein. The data hold about 220,000 distinct CDR3 sequences, with less than 40% observed a single time. The record originates from a study of breast tumors, draining lymph nodes, adjacent tissues. General study results and limits: Most tumor T cells seemingly derive from lymph node, then expand in tumor. Tumor T cell lymph node origin was a supported hypothesis, not proven. Tumor and nontumor repertoires were significantly more similar in luminal-like than in basal-like breast cancer.

From germline, CDR1 is SGHDT and CDR2 YYEEEE. V was clipped by 0 bases and J by 0 bases; unmatched bases: 5. The length of the CDR3 is 16 residues. Samples came from axillary lymph nodes draining the breast cancer. V and J are TRBV5-6 and TRBJ1-1; the match to TRBD1 covers 7 bases. This receptor was identified in a female donor with breast cancer. Some clones in this sample may be carry-over from other donors' samples. Sample: axillary lymph node tissue. The CDR3 spells CASSLDRGRVNTEAFF. The DNA of the CDR3 is TGTGCCAGCAGCTTGGACAGGGGCCGGGTGAACACTGAAGCTTTCTTT.